Following are 16 T cell receptor beta chains from one sample sequenced in a study of regulatory and conventional T cells in RAG deficiency. Data came from immunoSEQ multiplex PCR; TCRdb stores just in-frame clones and leaves some out. In the table there are approximately 35,000 clones, roughly 76% of which are singletons. Blood CD4+ CD25-low CD127-high conventional T cells supplied the genomic DNA template. This sample was shared with a second study, whose subject was regulatory T cells. That work contributes: The primer mix had 52 TRBV and 13 TRBJ primers.

Sequencing was performed on CD4+ effector T cells sorted from blood. These receptors were obtained from a human donor in good health.

The rearrangement joins TRBV5-4 to TRBJ2-1; 10 nucleotides align to TRBD2. The V and J ends lost 4 bases and 9 bases, in that order; junction bases with no gene match: 7. The CDR3 is 14 residues long. In germline, CDR1 is SGHNT, CDR2 YYREEE (reference sequence). The CDR3 loop is CASSPSGGAVEQFF. CDR3 coding DNA: TGTGCCAGCAGCCCGAGCGGGGGGGCGGTTGAGCAGTTCTTC. Full variable domain (missing parts from reference TRBV5-4 and TRBJ2-1): ETGVTQSPTHLIKTRGQQVTLRCSSQSGHNTVSWYQQALGQGPQFIFQYYREEENGRGNFPPRFSGLQFPNYSSELNVNALELDDSALYLCASSPSGGAVEQFFGPGTRLTVL.

This sequence joins TRBV5-1 and TRBJ1-3; D is perhaps TRBD1 (5 bases). The CDR3 totals 14 residues. Between the trimmed V and J ends, which lost 7 bases and 4 bases, there was a span of 15 bases. CDR1 is SGHRS, CDR2 YFSETQ, per germline. As DNA, the CDR3 is TGCGCCAGCGGTTCCGGGGCGGCCGGAAACACCATATATTTT. Translating it yields CASGSGAAGNTIYF.

The chain is built from TRBV30 and TRBJ2-4; 8 bases are shared with TRBD2. Trimming took 6 bases from V and 8 from J; bases not matched to a gene: 9. The CDR3 contains 13 residues. Germline-derived CDR1 and CDR2 are GTSNPN and SVGIG (reference sequence). CDR3 DNA sequence: TGTGCCTGCAATCGGTTCGGGGGGGACATTCAGTACTTC. Translated, it gives CACNRFGGDIQYF. The whole variable domain, remainder taken from reference TRBV30 and TRBJ2-4, is SQTIHQWPATLVQPVGSPLSLECTVEGTSNPNLYWYRQAAGRGLQLLFYSVGIGQISSEVPQNLSASRPQDRQFILSSKKLLLSDSGFYLCACNRFGGDIQYFGAGTRLSVL.

This rearrangement joins TRBV5-1 to TRBJ1-4; 9 bases map to TRBD1. The germline V gene has CDR1 SGHRS and CDR2 YFSETQ. V trimming: 4 bases; J trimming: 5 bases; junction bases outside the gene matches: 3. The length of the CDR3 is 14 residues. The CDR3 region has the DNA TGCGCCAGCAGCGAAACAGGGGGCAATGAAAAACTGTTTTTT. This codes for CASSETGGNEKLFF.

This clone was counted once. The rearrangement joins TRBV11-3 to TRBJ2-5; 9 nucleotides align to TRBD2. The CDR3 has 18 amino acids. V was pared by 1 base and J by 1 base, with 10 bases of the junction left unmatched. Per the germline V gene, CDR1 is SGHNT and CDR2 is YENEEA. CDR3 amino acids: CASSLGVSGGDIQETQYF. As DNA, the CDR3 is TGTGCCAGCAGCTTAGGGGTTAGCGGGGGCGATATCCAAGAGACCCAGTACTTC.

This clone was observed once. The chain carries TRBV2 and TRBJ1-6; D ambiguous. Trimming cost V 3 bases and J 4 bases, with 10 bases left between them. Germline V gene lookup returns CDR1 SNHLY and CDR2 FYNNEI. The CDR3 covers 15 residues. The CDR3 is CASSDQTRYNSPLHF. CDR3 DNA: TGTGCCAGCAGTGACCAGACACGGTATAATTCACCCCTCCACTTT.

The rearrangement joins TRBV9 to TRBJ2-5, with a tentative D call TRBD1 (6 bases). The ends were cut back, 6 bases at V and 5 bases at J, with 17 bases in the middle. Looked up from germline, CDR1 is SGDLS and CDR2 is YYNGEE. The CDR3 sequence is 14 residues long. The CDR3 bases are TGTGCCAGCAACCGACAGGACTTGACGGAGACCCAGTACTTC. Its protein product is CASNRQDLTETQYF.

CDR3 DNA sequence: TGTGCCAGCAGCGTAGACTCGGGCGGAGGAAAACTGTTTTTT. Protein: CASSVDSGGGKLFF. This sequence joins TRBV9 and TRBJ1-4; D call uncertain. Germline values: CDR1 SGDLS, CDR2 YYNGEE. V was shortened by 0 bases and J by 10 bases, with 13 bases between the two germline ends. The CDR3 has 14 residues.

The chain links TRBV7-9 to TRBJ2-7; perhaps TRBD2 as D (5 bases). The CDR3 runs 16 residues. In germline, CDR1 is SEHNR, CDR2 FQNEAQ (reference sequence). Trimming took off 5 bases at V and 0 bases at J, with 17 bases between the two ends. This chain's CDR3 is CASSRGRGRLSYEQYF. DNA of the CDR3: TGTGCCAGCAGCCGAGGGCGCGGCCGACTCTCCTACGAGCAGTACTTC.

This clone has a handful of counts. The CDR3 reads CASSWDRDYGYTF. CDR3 nucleotide sequence: TGTGCCAGCAGCTGGGACAGAGACTATGGCTACACCTTC. The rearrangement uses TRBV5-8 and TRBJ1-2, with 7 bases matching TRBD1. CDR1 and CDR2 from the germline V gene are SGHTS and YDEGEE. The CDR3 runs 13 residues. V lost 3 bases, J lost 3 bases, and 2 bases stayed unmatched.

The chain has TRBV9 and TRBJ1-1; 7 bases fit TRBD1. Losses at the gene ends were 2 bases for V and 2 bases for J; bases not matched to a gene: 3. The CDR3 sequence is 14 residues long. Looked up from germline, CDR1 is SGDLS and CDR2 is YYNGEE. CDR3 loop: CASSVGTANTEAFF. The CDR3 DNA follows: TGTGCCAGCAGCGTCGGGACAGCTAACACTGAAGCTTTCTTT.

The V and J genes are TRBV19 and TRBJ1-5, with 8 positions matching TRBD1. The J segment lost 13 bases and the V segment lost 8 bases, leaving 16 bases of the junction unmatched. There are 14 residues in the CDR3. The germline gives CDR1 LNHDA, CDR2 SQIVND (reference sequence). The CDR3 bases are TGTGCCAGTCGTAAAACAGGGGGTGACGGAGCTCAGCATTTT. Protein: CASRKTGGDGAQHF. The whole variable domain, filled in from reference TRBV19 and TRBJ1-5, reads DGGITQSPKYLFRKEGQNVTLSCEQNLNHDAMYWYRQDPGQGLRLIYYSQIVNDFQKGDIAEGYSVSREKKESFPLTVTSAQKNPTAFYLCASRKTGGDGAQHFGDGTRLSIL.

The V call is TRBV9, the J call TRBJ1-5; D unresolved. The CDR3 is 14 amino acids. Germline CDR1 SGDLS, CDR2 YYNGEE. Trimming took 0 bases from V and 1 from J, leaving 5 bases between them. The CDR3 protein is CASSVGESNQPQHF. DNA of the CDR3: TGTGCCAGCAGCGTAGGGGAAAGCAATCAGCCCCAGCATTTT.

The rearrangement links TRBV19 to TRBJ1-6, with D hard to call. The CDR3 covers 13 residues. V was cut by 7 bases and J by 5 bases, with 9 bases left in between. In germline, CDR1 is LNHDA, CDR2 SQIVND (reference sequence). The CDR3 nucleotides read TGTGCCAGTACAGCAGATAATAATTCACCCCTCCACTTT. Its translation is CASTADNNSPLHF.

This clone showed up just a few times. CDR3 sequence: CASTGVANEKLFF. CDR3 nucleotide sequence: TGTGCCAGCACAGGGGTTGCTAATGAAAAACTGTTTTTT. The chain recombines TRBV18 with TRBJ1-4, with 7 positions matching TRBD1. Trimming cost V 8 bases and J 3 bases; bases outside gene matches: 3. This CDR3 region has 13 residues. Germline V gives CDR1 KGHSH, CDR2 LQKENI.

The chain joins TRBV18 to TRBJ1-4; 8 nucleotides agree with TRBD1. The CDR3 extends over 15 amino acids. Germline lookup yields CDR1 KGHSH and CDR2 LQKENI. V shed 2 bases and J 7 bases; nucleotides not matched to a gene: 6. The CDR3 loop reads CASSPERTGTEKLFF. The CDR3 DNA reads as TGTGCCAGCTCACCAGAGAGGACAGGGACTGAAAAACTGTTTTTT.